Following are 11 T cell receptor beta chains from one sample sequenced in a study (dated by TCRdb to 2016 to 2017). The library was built by means of 5' RACE. Sequencing took place on an Illumina HiSeq 2000. The public reads were quality trimmed at Q25 with fastp and then assembled into clones with MiXCR by TCRdb, keeping productive beta chains. For every CDR3 protein sequence, its rows merge into one entry that carries the most common genes and DNA. Per the sample table, the count is about 65 distinct CDR3 sequences. The sequencing sample was made of central memory T cells from blood PBMCs. This specimen's cell subset or site label, interpreted: central memory CD4+ T cells. All receptors come from a male donor with HIV.

The chain employs TRBV30 and TRBJ2-5; D is ambiguous. Germline V gives CDR1 GTSNPN, CDR2 SVGIG (reference sequence). Trimming took off 1 base at V and 1 base at J, with 7 bases between the two ends. The CDR3 loop spans 13 amino acids. The chain's CDR3 is CAWSADRQETQYF. CDR3 in DNA: TGTGCCTGGAGTGCGGACCGCCAAGAGACCCAGTACTTC.

Concerning this clonotype itself: The junction shows a germline mismatch at one end, possibly a read error. V and J are TRBV7-7 and TRBJ2-5; D not certain. Germline CDR1 SSHAT, CDR2 FNYEAQ (reference sequence). This CDR3 is built from 14 residues. CDR3 sequence reads: CASSLGAVLETQYF. As DNA, the CDR3 is TGTGCTAGCAGCTTAGGTGCAGTTCTTGAGACCCAGTACTTC. The full variable domain, completed using reference TRBV7-7 and TRBJ2-5, is GAGVSQSPRYKVTKRGQDVTLRCDPISSHATLYWYQQALGQGPEFLTYFNYEAQPDKSGLPSDRFSAERPEGSISTLTIQRTEQRDSAMYRCASSLGAVLETQYFGPGTRLLVL.

The V and J genes are TRBV4-2 and TRBJ2-2, with unresolved D. Germline values: CDR1 LGHNA, CDR2 YNFKEQ. V lost 0 bases, J lost 5 bases, and 7 bases lay in between. The CDR3 totals 14 residues. The DNA for the CDR3 is TGTGCCAGCAGCCAAGAAGATTGGACCGGGGAGCTGTTTTTT. Its protein is CASSQEDWTGELFF.

This chain uses TRBV10-3 with TRBJ2-3, with D uncertain. With 0 bases removed from V and 2 bases from J, the gap between germline ends came to 21 bases. Germline V gene lookup returns CDR1 ENHRY and CDR2 SYGVKD. This CDR3 contains 19 residues. The CDR3, as DNA: TGTGCCATCAGTGAGTCAGGTTGGGGTAGCCCAATCCCCACAGATACGCAGTATTTT. Residues: CAISESGWGSPIPTDTQYF.

This clonotype is a singleton in its sample. This chain connects TRBV27 to TRBJ2-1, with 8 bases matching TRBD1. Per the germline V gene, CDR1 is MNHEY and CDR2 is SMNVEV (reference sequence). The length of the CDR3 is 14 residues. V gave up 4 bases and J gave up 1 base; unmatched junction bases: 0. The CDR3 DNA reads as TGTGCCAGCAGTTGGGACAGGTCCTACAATGAGCAGTTCTTC. Encoded protein: CASSWDRSYNEQFF.

J is TRBJ2-7 and V is TRBV29-1, with 8 bases fitting TRBD1. With 4 bases clipped from V and 2 bases from J, the junction kept 4 bases outside the gene matches. This CDR3 comprises 13 residues. In germline, CDR1 is SQVTM, CDR2 ANQGSEA. The CDR3 protein is CSVGDRRTYEQYF. The CDR3 nucleotides are TGCAGCGTTGGGGACAGGAGGACCTACGAGCAGTACTTC.

The table lists this clonotype with a few counts. This chain connects TRBV20-1 to TRBJ2-4; D is unclear. This CDR3 is built from 15 residues. V gave up 3 bases and J gave up 1 base, with 13 bases separating them. The germline gives CDR1 DFQATT, CDR2 SNEGSKA (reference sequence). This chain's CDR3 is CSASSQFVAKNIQYF. CDR3 nucleotide sequence: TGCAGTGCTAGTTCTCAGTTCGTGGCCAAAAACATTCAGTACTTC.

This clonotype was seen more than once but under ten times. The chain employs TRBV10-3 and TRBJ1-2; D not resolved. Germline lookup yields CDR1 ENHRY and CDR2 SYGVKD. The CDR3 loop spans 15 amino acids. V was clipped by 3 bases and J by 2 bases, with 13 bases between them. CDR3 residues: CAISDQDRGNYGYTF. CDR3 DNA: TGTGCCATCAGTGATCAAGACCGGGGAAACTATGGCTACACCTTC.

This clonotype was detected a few times. V usage is TRBV27 and J usage is TRBJ1-4; the D gene is possibly TRBD1 (5 bases). V was trimmed by 4 bases and J by 11 bases, leaving 23 bases between them. Germline V gene data show CDR1 as MNHEY and CDR2 as SMNVEV (reference sequence). The CDR3 extends over 16 amino acids. The CDR3 nucleotides are TGTGCCAGCAGTTCGCTTGGGGCCCAGGACTTAGCGAAACTGTTTTTT. Protein sequence: CASSSLGAQDLAKLFF.

The rearrangement uses TRBV7-2 and TRBJ1-1; D perhaps matches TRBD1 (6 bases). The CDR3 extends over 11 amino acids. Germline CDR1 is SGHTA and CDR2 is FQGNSA. Trimming shortened V by 8 bases and J by 7 bases, and 11 bases separated the two germline ends. DNA for the CDR3: TGTGCCAGCTCCCAGGACAGTGAAGCTTTCTTT. It encodes CASSQDSEAFF.

The count of this clonotype is one. This chain uses TRBV3-1 with TRBJ2-7; the match to TRBD1 covers 7 bases. V trimming: 4 bases; J trimming: 7 bases; junction bases outside the gene matches: 10. Germline values: CDR1 LGHDT, CDR2 YNNKEL (reference sequence). The CDR3 sequence is 14 residues long. CDR3 in DNA: TGTGCCAGCAGCCCTTGGGCAGGGGGTAAAGAGCAGTACTTC. Its protein product is CASSPWAGGKEQYF.